Listed below are T cell receptor beta chains from one sample, sequenced in a study of Ad26.COV2.S vaccination and SARS-CoV-2 variants. Clones were read by immunoSEQ multiplex PCR, and TCRdb kept only the in-frame ones, dropping some. The sample lists about 400,000 clones; roughly nine tenths were seen once. The source was peripheral blood, collected in a trial of Ad26.COV2.S vaccine versus placebo. The receptors were gathered from a person between 18 and 65 years old who received the Ad26.COV2.S COVID-19 vaccine or a placebo. The CDR3 runs from the conserved cysteine through the conserved F or W. Each record gives: D gene, clone size, J gene, V gene, CDR3 protein, CDR3 DNA. D genes are given only for firm matches. Rows give clone size only sometimes, using once, few, many, or a class for an expanded clone.

>TRBD2|.|TRBJ2-3|TRBV9
CASSPFGTSRTDTQYF
TGTGCCAGCAGCCCTTTCGGGACTAGCCGCACAGATACGCAGTATTTT
>.|.|TRBJ2-7|TRBV5-5
CASSLGVRGEQYF
TGTGCCAGCAGCTTGGGGGTAAGGGGCGAGCAGTACTTC
>.|.|TRBJ1-3|TRBV12-3/TRBV12-4
CASSRQAPDPIYF
TGTGCCAGCAGCCGACAGGCGCCGGACCCCATATATTTT
>.|.|TRBJ2-3|TRBV7-2
CASSLAQTKSGDTQYF
TGTGCCAGCAGCTTAGCGCAAACAAAGTCGGGGGATACGCAGTATTTT
>.|.|TRBJ1-2|TRBV29-1
CSVATRVANYGYTF
TGCAGCGTCGCTACCCGGGTTGCTAACTATGGCTACACCTTC
>.|.|TRBJ1-1|TRBV6-5
CASSSLTEAFF
TGTGCCAGCTCTTCCTTGACTGAAGCTTTCTTT
>.|.|TRBJ1-1|TRBV4-1
CASSPLQTSAEAFF
TGCGCCAGCAGCCCCCTCCAGACCTCCGCTGAAGCTTTCTTT
>.|.|TRBJ1-2|TRBV21-1
CASPLDAGLYYGYTF
TGTGCCAGCCCGCTGGATGCAGGGCTCTACTATGGCTACACCTTC
>.|.|TRBJ1-4|TRBV15
CATSSLRATNEKLFF
TGTGCCACCAGCAGTCTGCGTGCAACTAATGAAAAACTGTTTTTT
>.|.|TRBJ1-2|TRBV7-9
CASSFSEGDGYTF
TGTGCCAGCAGCTTCTCCGAGGGGGACGGCTACACCTTC
>.|.|TRBJ1-2|TRBV15
CATSSPTHRGEGYTF
TGTGCCACCAGCAGTCCTACCCACCGAGGGGAAGGCTACACCTTC
>.|.|TRBJ1-3|TRBV4-1
CASSHVSWLPGNTIYF
TGCGCCAGCAGCCACGTAAGTTGGCTCCCTGGAAACACCATATATTTT
>.|.|TRBJ1-1|TRBV6-2/TRBV6-3
CASSFSANTEAFF
TGTGCCAGCAGTTTTAGCGCGAACACTGAAGCTTTCTTT
>.|.|TRBJ1-3|TRBV6-6
CASSDRGGAGTIYF
TGTGCCAGCAGCGACCGGGGTGGTGCGGGAACCATATATTTT
>.|few|TRBJ1-1|TRBV12-5
CASGGGNTEAFF
TGTGCTAGCGGAGGGGGGAACACTGAAGCTTTCTTT
>.|.|TRBJ1-5|TRBV19
CASSPRGRASNQPQHF
TGTGCCAGTAGTCCTCGCGGCAGGGCGAGCAATCAGCCCCAGCATTTT
>TRBD1|few|TRBJ1-6|TRBV2
CASQPDRGISPLHF
TGTGCCAGCCAACCGGACAGGGGTATATCACCCCTCCACTTT
>.|.|TRBJ1-6|TRBV6-5
CASRGNNSPLHF
TGTGCCAGCCGGGGAAATAATTCACCCCTCCACTTT
>TRBD1|once|TRBJ1-2|TRBV6-5
CASSSTGAPTTGYTF
TGTGCCAGCAGTTCAACAGGGGCGCCTACGACCGGCTACACCTTC